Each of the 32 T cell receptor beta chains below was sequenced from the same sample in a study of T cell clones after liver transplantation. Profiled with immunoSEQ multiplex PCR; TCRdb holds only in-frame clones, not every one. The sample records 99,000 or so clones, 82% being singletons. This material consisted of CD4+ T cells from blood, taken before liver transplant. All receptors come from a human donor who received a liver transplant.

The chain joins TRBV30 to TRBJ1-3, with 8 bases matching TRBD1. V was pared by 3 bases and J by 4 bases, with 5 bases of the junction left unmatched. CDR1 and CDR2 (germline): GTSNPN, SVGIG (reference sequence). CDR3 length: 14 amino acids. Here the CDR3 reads CAWSLTGVGNTIYF. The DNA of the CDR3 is TGTGCCTGGAGCCTGACAGGGGTCGGAAACACCATATATTTT.

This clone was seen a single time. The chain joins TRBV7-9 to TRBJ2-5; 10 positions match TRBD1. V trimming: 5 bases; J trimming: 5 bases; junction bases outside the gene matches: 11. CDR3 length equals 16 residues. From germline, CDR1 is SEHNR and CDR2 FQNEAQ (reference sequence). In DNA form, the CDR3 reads TGTGCCAGCAGCACACTCCGGACAGGGGGTTTGGAGACCCAGTACTTC. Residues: CASSTLRTGGLETQYF.

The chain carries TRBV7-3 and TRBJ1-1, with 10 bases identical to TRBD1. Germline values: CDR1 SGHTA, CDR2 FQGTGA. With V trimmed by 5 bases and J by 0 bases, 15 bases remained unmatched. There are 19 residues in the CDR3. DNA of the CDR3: TGTGCCAGCAGCCTCCACCCTACCGGGACAGGGGTCCTGAACACTGAAGCTTTCTTT. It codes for CASSLHPTGTGVLNTEAFF.

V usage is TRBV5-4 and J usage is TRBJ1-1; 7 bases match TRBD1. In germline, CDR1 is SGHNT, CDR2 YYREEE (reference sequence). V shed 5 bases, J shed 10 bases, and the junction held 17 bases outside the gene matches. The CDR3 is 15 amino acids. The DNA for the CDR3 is TGTGCCAGCAGGATAACAGGGGCCCCTACAACAGGAGCTTTCTTT. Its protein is CASRITGAPTTGAFF.

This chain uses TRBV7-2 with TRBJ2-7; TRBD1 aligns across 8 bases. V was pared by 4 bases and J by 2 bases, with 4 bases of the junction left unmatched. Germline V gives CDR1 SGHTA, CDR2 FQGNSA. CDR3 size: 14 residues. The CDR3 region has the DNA TGTGCCAGCAGCTGGACAGGGCCACCCTACGAGCAGTACTTC. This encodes CASSWTGPPYEQYF.

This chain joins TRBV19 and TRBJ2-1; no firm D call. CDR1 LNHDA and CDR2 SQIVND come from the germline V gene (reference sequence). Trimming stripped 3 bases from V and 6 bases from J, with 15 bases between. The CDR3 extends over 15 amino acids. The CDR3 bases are TGTGCCAGTAGTATTGACCCCTCCCGGTCCAATGAGCAGTTCTTC. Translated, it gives CASSIDPSRSNEQFF. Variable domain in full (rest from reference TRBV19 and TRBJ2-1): DGGITQSPKYLFRKEGQNVTLSCEQNLNHDAMYWYRQDPGQGLRLIYYSQIVNDFQKGDIAEGYSVSREKKESFPLTVTSAQKNPTAFYLCASSIDPSRSNEQFFGPGTRLTVL.

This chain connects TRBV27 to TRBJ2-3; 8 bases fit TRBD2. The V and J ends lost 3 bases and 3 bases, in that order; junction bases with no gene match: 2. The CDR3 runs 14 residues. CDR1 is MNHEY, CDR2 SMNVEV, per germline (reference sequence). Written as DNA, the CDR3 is TGTGCCAGCAGTTTTTTAGCGGGGACAGATACGCAGTATTTT. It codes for CASSFLAGTDTQYF.

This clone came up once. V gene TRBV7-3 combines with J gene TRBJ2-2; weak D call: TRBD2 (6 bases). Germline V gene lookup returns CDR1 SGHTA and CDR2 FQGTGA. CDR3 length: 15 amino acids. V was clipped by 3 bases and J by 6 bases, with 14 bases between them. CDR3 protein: CASSFGGSYSGELFF. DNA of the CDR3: TGTGCCAGCAGCTTTGGGGGGTCGTATTCCGGGGAGCTGTTTTTT.

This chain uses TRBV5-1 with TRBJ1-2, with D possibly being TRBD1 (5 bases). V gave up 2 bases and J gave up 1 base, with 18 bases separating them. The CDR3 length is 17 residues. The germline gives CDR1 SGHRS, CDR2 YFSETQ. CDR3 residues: CASSFGVEGFFNYGYTF. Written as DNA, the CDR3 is TGCGCCAGCAGCTTCGGAGTGGAGGGGTTTTTTAACTATGGCTACACCTTC.

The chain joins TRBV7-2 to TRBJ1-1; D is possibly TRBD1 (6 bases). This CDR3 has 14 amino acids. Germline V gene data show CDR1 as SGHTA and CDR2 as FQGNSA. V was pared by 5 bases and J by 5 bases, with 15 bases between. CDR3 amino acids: CASSTWTALTEAFF. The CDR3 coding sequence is TGTGCCAGCAGCACTTGGACAGCGCTAACTGAAGCTTTCTTT.

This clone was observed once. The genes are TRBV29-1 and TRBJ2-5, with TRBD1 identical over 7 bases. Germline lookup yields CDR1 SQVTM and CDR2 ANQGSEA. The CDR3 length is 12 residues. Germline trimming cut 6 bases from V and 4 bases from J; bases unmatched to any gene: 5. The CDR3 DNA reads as TGCAGCGTCAACAGGGGCGCAGAGACCCAGTACTTC. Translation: CSVNRGAETQYF.

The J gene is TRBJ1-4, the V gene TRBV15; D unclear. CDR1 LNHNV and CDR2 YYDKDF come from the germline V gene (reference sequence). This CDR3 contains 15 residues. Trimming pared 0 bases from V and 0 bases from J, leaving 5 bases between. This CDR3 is CATSRDAATNEKLFF. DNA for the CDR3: TGTGCCACCAGCAGAGATGCTGCAACTAATGAAAAACTGTTTTTT.

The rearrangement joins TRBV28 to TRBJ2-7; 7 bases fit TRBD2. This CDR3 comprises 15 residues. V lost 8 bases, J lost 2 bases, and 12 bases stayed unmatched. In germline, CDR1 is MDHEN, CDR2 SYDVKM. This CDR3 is CASDGAGVLTYEQYF. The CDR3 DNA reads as TGTGCCAGCGACGGGGCGGGAGTCCTGACCTACGAGCAGTACTTC.

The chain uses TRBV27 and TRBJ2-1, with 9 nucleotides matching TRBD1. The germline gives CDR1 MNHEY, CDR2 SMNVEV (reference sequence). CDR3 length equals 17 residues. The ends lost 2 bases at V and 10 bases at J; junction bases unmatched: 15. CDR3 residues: CASSLKISWDRAFEQFF. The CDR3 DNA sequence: TGTGCCAGCAGTTTAAAAATTTCTTGGGACAGGGCTTTCGAGCAGTTCTTC.

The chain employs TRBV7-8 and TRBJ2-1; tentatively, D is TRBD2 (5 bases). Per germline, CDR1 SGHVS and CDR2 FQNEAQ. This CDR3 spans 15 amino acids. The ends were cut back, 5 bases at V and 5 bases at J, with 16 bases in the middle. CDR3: CASSPKERNNNEQFF. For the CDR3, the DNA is TGTGCCAGCAGCCCAAAGGAGCGGAATAACAATGAGCAGTTCTTC. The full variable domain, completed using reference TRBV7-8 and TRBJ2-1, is GAGVSQSPRYKVAKRGQDVALRCDPISGHVSLFWYQQALGQGPEFLTYFQNEAQLDKSGLPSDRFFAERPEGSVSTLKIQRTQQEDSAVYLCASSPKERNNNEQFFGPGTRLTVL.

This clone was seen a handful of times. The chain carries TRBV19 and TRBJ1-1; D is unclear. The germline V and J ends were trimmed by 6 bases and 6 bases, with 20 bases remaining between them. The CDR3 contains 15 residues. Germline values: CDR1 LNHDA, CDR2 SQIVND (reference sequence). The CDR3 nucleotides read TGTGCCAGTAGAATATCACGCCGCGCAGAGGCTGAAGCTTTCTTT. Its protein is CASRISRRAEAEAFF.

The CDR3 loop is CSVVEVAGNEQFF. CDR3 nucleotide sequence: TGCAGCGTTGTCGAGGTAGCTGGGAATGAGCAGTTCTTC. The chain employs TRBV29-1 and TRBJ2-1; the D is unclear. The germline gives CDR1 SQVTM, CDR2 ANQGSEA. V was shortened by 4 bases and J by 7 bases, with 14 bases between the two germline ends. The CDR3 has 13 amino acids.

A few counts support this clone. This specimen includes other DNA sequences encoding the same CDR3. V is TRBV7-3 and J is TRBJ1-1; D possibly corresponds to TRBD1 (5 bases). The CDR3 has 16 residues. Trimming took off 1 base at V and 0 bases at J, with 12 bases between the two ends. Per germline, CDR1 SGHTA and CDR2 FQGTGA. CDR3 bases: TGTGCCAGCAGCTTAATGGGGGGAGGAATGAACACTGAAGCTTTCTTT. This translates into CASSLMGGGMNTEAFF.

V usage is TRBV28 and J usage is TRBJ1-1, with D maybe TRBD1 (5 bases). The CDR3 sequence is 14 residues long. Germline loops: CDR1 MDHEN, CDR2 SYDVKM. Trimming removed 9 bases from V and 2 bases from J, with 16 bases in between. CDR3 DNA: TGTGCCAGTAACAGGACACCTCGAAACACTGAAGCTTTCTTT. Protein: CASNRTPRNTEAFF. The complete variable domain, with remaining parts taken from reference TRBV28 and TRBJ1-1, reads DVKVTQSSRYLVKRTGEKVFLECVQDMDHENMFWYRQDPGLGLRLIYFSYDVKMKEKGDIPEGYSVSREKKERFSLILESASTNQTSMYLCASNRTPRNTEAFFGQGTRLTVV.

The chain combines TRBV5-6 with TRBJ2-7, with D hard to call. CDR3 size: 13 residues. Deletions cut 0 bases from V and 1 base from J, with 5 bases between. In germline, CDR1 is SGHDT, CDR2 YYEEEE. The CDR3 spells CASSLAGSYEQYF. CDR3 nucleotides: TGTGCCAGCAGCTTGGCCGGGTCCTACGAGCAGTACTTC.

CDR3 in amino acids: CASRDRGRGETQYF. CDR3 nucleotide sequence: TGCGCCAGCAGGGACAGGGGGCGCGGGGAGACCCAGTACTTC. This chain connects TRBV10-2 to TRBJ2-5; 11 bases are a match to TRBD1. The germline V gene encodes CDR1 WSHSY and CDR2 SAAADI. V gave up 6 bases and J gave up 5 bases; unmatched junction bases: 5. This CDR3 is 14 amino acids long.

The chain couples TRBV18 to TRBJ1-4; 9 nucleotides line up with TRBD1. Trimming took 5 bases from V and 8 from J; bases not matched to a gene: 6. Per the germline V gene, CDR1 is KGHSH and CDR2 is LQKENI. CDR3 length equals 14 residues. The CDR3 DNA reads TGTGCCAGCTCATTTGACAGGGGGGACGAAAAACTGTTTTTT. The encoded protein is CASSFDRGDEKLFF.

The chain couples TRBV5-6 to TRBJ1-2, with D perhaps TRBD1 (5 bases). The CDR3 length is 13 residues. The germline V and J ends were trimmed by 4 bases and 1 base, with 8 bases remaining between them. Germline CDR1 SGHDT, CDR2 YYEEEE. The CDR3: CASSATVNYGYTF. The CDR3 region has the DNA TGTGCCAGCAGCGCGACAGTTAACTATGGCTACACCTTC.

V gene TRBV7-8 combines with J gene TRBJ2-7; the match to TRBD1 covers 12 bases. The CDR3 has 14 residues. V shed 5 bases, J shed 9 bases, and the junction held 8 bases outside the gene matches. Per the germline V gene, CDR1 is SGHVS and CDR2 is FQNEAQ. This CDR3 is CASSNRDRGRGQYF. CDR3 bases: TGTGCCAGCAGCAACCGGGACAGGGGGCGCGGGCAGTACTTC.

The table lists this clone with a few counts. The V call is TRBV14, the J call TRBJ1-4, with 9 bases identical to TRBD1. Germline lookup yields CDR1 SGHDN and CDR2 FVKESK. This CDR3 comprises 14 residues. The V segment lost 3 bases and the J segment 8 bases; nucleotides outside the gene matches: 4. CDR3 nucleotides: TGTGCCAGCAGCCACAACAGGGGGCGGGAAAAACTGTTTTTT. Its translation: CASSHNRGREKLFF.

In nucleotides, the CDR3 is TGCGCCAGCAGCCAAGATCGGTTCGCACAGGGCACAGATACGCAGTATTTT. This codes for CASSQDRFAQGTDTQYF. The chain uses TRBV4-1 and TRBJ2-3; possibly TRBD1 for D (5 bases). Trimming removed 0 bases from V and 1 base from J, with 14 bases in between. Germline V gene lookup returns CDR1 MGHRA and CDR2 YSYEKL. The CDR3 spans 17 residues.

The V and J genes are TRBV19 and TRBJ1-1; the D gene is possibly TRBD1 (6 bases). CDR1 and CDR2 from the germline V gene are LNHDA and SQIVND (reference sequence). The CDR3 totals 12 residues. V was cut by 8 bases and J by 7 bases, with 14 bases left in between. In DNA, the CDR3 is TGTGCCAGTTCGGGGGGCAAACTTGAAGCTTTCTTT. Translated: CASSGGKLEAFF. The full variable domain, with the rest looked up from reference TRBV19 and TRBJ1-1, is DGGITQSPKYLFRKEGQNVTLSCEQNLNHDAMYWYRQDPGQGLRLIYYSQIVNDFQKGDIAEGYSVSREKKESFPLTVTSAQKNPTAFYLCASSGGKLEAFFGQGTRLTVV.

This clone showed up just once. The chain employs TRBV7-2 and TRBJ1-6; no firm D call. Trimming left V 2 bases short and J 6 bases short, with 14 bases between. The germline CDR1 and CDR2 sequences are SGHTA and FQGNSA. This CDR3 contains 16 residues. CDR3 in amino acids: CASSLRADRVNSPLHF. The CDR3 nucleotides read TGTGCCAGCAGCTTACGGGCGGACCGGGTTAATTCACCCCTCCACTTT.

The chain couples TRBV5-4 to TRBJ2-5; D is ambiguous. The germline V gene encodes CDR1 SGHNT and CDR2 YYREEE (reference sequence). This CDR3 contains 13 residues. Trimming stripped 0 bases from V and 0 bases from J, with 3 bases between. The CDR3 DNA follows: TGTGCCAGCAGCTTGGACAACCAAGAGACCCAGTACTTC. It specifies CASSLDNQETQYF.

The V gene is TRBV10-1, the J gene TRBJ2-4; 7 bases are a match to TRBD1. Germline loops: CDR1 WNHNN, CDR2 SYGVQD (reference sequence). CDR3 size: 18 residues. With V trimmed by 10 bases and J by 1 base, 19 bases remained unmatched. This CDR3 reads CAIPQGILKDGAKNIQYF. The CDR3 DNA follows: TGCGCCATTCCACAGGGGATCCTAAAGGATGGGGCCAAAAACATTCAGTACTTC.

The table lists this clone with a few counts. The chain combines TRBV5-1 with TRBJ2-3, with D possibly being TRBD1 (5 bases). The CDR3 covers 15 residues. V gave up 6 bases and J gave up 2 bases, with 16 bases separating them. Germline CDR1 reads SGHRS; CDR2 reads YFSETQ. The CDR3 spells CASNRRKGDTDTQYF. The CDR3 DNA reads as TGCGCCAGCAACCGGAGAAAAGGGGACACAGATACGCAGTATTTT.

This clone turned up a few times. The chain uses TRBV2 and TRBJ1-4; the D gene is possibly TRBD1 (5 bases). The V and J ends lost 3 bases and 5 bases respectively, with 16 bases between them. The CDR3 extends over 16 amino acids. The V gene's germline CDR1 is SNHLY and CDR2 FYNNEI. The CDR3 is CASSEAGLRGNEKLFF. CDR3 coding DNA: TGTGCCAGCAGTGAGGCGGGTCTCCGGGGGAATGAAAAACTGTTTTTT.